Listed below are T cell receptor beta chains from one sample, sequenced in a study of blood T cell repertoires in COVID-19. Produced via immunoSEQ multiplex PCR; TCRdb's table is partial and in-frame only. The sample lists more than 200,000 clones, around 86% occurring once. Sequencing was performed on PBMCs or T cells enriched from blood (not recorded which). Receptors were obtained from a woman between 45 and 65 years old who had recovered from COVID-19. CDR3s include the opening cysteine and the closing phenylalanine or tryptophan. D genes are given only for firm matches. A row's size may be missing; if present it is once, few, many or a size class.

TRBJ2-3,TRBV5-1,NA,NA,TGCGCCAGCAGCTCTGGGGGACTCACAGATACGCAGTATTTT,CASSSGGLTDTQYF
TRBJ2-7,TRBV7-9,NA,NA,TGTGCCAGCAGCCGGGCGCCACTAGATGAGCAGTACTTC,CASSRAPLDEQYF
TRBJ2-1,TRBV27,NA,NA,TGTGCCAGCAGTTTGGTGGTAGCTCGTTACAATGAGCAGTTCTTC,CASSLVVARYNEQFF
TRBJ2-1,TRBV12-5,NA,TRBD1,TGTGCTAGTGGTTCAGGGACAGGGAACCACAATGAGCAGTTCTTC,CASGSGTGNHNEQFF
TRBJ2-7,TRBV5-6,few,TRBD1,TGTGCCAGCAGCTTGGATAAGTTGGGGACAGGGAGGCTCTACGAGCAGTACTTC,CASSLDKLGTGRLYEQYF
TRBJ2-7,TRBV28,NA,TRBD1,TGTGCCAGCAGTTCCCTGACAGGGCTCGCCTACGAGCAGTACTTC,CASSSLTGLAYEQYF
TRBJ1-1,TRBV5-1,NA,NA,TGCGCCAGCAGGGCTGGACAGACGAACACTGAAGCTTTCTTT,CASRAGQTNTEAFF
TRBJ2-1,TRBV28,NA,TRBD2,TGTGCCAGCAGCCCACCCCCTAGACTAGCGGGAGTCACTGAGCAGTTCTTC,CASSPPPRLAGVTEQFF
TRBJ1-5,TRBV7-2,NA,TRBD1,TGTGCCAGCAGCCGCTCGACAGGGGTAAATCAGCCCCAGCATTTT,CASSRSTGVNQPQHF
TRBJ2-1,TRBV28,few,TRBD2,TGTGCCAGCAGTCCCCCTAGCGGGGGTTACAATGAGCAGTTCTTC,CASSPPSGGYNEQFF
TRBJ1-5,TRBV21-1,NA,NA,TGTGCCAGCAGCCCCCGAAGGAGCGGACAGGGCTGCTGTCAGCCCCAGCATTTT,CASSPRRSGQGCCQPQHF
TRBJ2-1,TRBV10-3,NA,NA,TGTGCCATCACCCCTACGAGCTCCTACAATGAGCAGTTCTTC,CAITPTSSYNEQFF
TRBJ1-1,TRBV5-1,NA,NA,TGCGCCAGCAGCTTGCCAGGGACAGAAGCTTTCTTT,CASSLPGTEAFF
TRBJ2-2,TRBV27,NA,TRBD2,TGTGCCACCCGACGTGCGGGACTAGGGTCGAACACCGGGGAGCTGTTTTTT,CATRRAGLGSNTGELFF
TRBJ1-6,TRBV11-1,NA,TRBD1,TGTGCCAGCCAGGGACAGGGAAGTTCACCCCTCCACTTT,CASQGQGSSPLHF
TRBJ1-5,TRBV5-1,NA,NA,TGCGCCAGCAGCTTACAGGGAGTGGGGCCCCAGCATTTT,CASSLQGVGPQHF
TRBJ2-7,TRBV4-3,once,TRBD1,TGCGCCAGCAGCCAAGAACAGGGGGGCTACGAGCAGTACTTC,CASSQEQGGYEQYF
TRBJ1-4,TRBV18,NA,NA,TGTGCCAGCGCGACGACAGCTACTAATGAAAAACTGTTTTTT,CASATTATNEKLFF
TRBJ2-2,TRBV19,NA,TRBD2,TGTGCCAGTAGTTCTAGACTAGCGCAAGGGAAGGGGGAGCTGTTTTTT,CASSSRLAQGKGELFF
TRBJ2-1,TRBV5-8,NA,TRBD2,TGTGCCAGCAGCTCTCTAGCGGGAGTAATCGATGAGCAGTTCTTC,CASSSLAGVIDEQFF
TRBJ2-1,TRBV5-4,NA,TRBD2,TGTGCCAGCAGCGACGGACTAGCTGGGAATGAGCAGTTCTTC,CASSDGLAGNEQFF
TRBJ2-1,TRBV5-1,NA,NA,TGCGCCAGCAGCTTGGGACAGAACTCCTACAATGAGCAGTTCTTC,CASSLGQNSYNEQFF
TRBJ1-2,TRBV29-1,NA,TRBD1,TGCAGCGTAGCAGGGGGCAGGGGCTATGGCTACACCTTC,CSVAGGRGYGYTF
TRBJ1-4,TRBV7-2,NA,NA,TGTGCCAGCAGCTTATCGGGAGGACGGGAAAAACTGTTTTTT,CASSLSGGREKLFF
TRBJ1-2,TRBV14,NA,NA,TGTGCCAGCAGCCAAGATATACTCTATGGCTACACCTTC,CASSQDILYGYTF
TRBJ2-5,TRBV3-1/TRBV3-2,once,NA,TGTGCCAGCAGCCGGAGCGAGTCAGAGACCCAGTACTTC,CASSRSESETQYF
TRBJ2-1,TRBV9,NA,NA,TGTGCCAGCAGCTCCCAGCGGGCACCCGGGGGCAATGAGCAGTTCTTC,CASSSQRAPGGNEQFF
TRBJ2-2,TRBV5-6,NA,TRBD1,TGTGCCAGCAGCTTCAGGACAGGGGGCAGTATACTTGGGGAGCTGTTTTTT,CASSFRTGGSILGELFF
TRBJ2-5,TRBV7-7,NA,TRBD2,TGTGCTAGCAGCTTATTAGCGGGAGATCAAGAGACCCAGTACTTC,CASSLLAGDQETQYF
TRBJ2-3,TRBV7-2,NA,TRBD2,TGTGCCAGCAGCCCCAGGGAAGCGGGAGGTCTAGATACGCAGTATTTT,CASSPREAGGLDTQYF
TRBJ1-6,TRBV4-1,NA,TRBD1,TGCGCCAGCAGCCAAGAGGGATCGACATTGTGGGGACAGGGAAGTCCCCTCCACTTT,CASSQEGSTLWGQGSPLHF
TRBJ2-7,TRBV28,NA,NA,TGTGCCAGCAGCAGACTATACTCCTACGAGCAGTACTTC,CASSRLYSYEQYF
TRBJ2-5,TRBV5-6,NA,NA,TGTGCCAGCAGCCAAAGTCTGGACTCGACGGATCCGGAGACCCAGTACTTC,CASSQSLDSTDPETQYF
TRBJ1-2,TRBV18,few,NA,TGTGCCAGCTCACCACAGTTAGATCCTAACTATGGCTACACCTTC,CASSPQLDPNYGYTF
TRBJ1-1,TRBV3-1/TRBV3-2,NA,TRBD1,TGTGCCAGCAGCCCCTCACAGGGGGCGGGTGAAGCTTTCTTT,CASSPSQGAGEAFF
TRBJ2-1,TRBV11-2,NA,TRBD2,TGTGCCAGCAGCTTAGAATGGGCGGCGGCGGGGGCCTACAATGAGCAGTTCTTC,CASSLEWAAAGAYNEQFF
TRBJ2-1,TRBV9,NA,NA,TGTGCCAGCAGCGTGCAGGGGAACTACAATGAGCAGTTCTTC,CASSVQGNYNEQFF
TRBJ2-7,TRBV3-1/TRBV3-2,NA,TRBD2,TGTGCCAGCAGCCAAGGAAGGTTCGGGACTAGCAAGTACGAGCAGTACTTC,CASSQGRFGTSKYEQYF
TRBJ2-5,TRBV7-9,NA,TRBD1,TGTGCCAGCAGCTTAGGGTCAGGGGGCCAGGCTAGGGAGACCCAGTACTTC,CASSLGSGGQARETQYF
TRBJ2-3,TRBV10-3,NA,TRBD1,TGTGCCATCAGTGGGGACAGGGGAAGTGGAGATACGCAGTATTTT,CAISGDRGSGDTQYF
TRBJ2-1,TRBV19,NA,TRBD1,TGTGCCAGTAGTATGTTCGGGACAGGGAATCGCAATGAGCAGTTCTTC,CASSMFGTGNRNEQFF
TRBJ1-6,TRBV28,NA,NA,TGTGCCAGCAGTTCACGGTTGGCCTATAATTCACCCCTCCACTTT,CASSSRLAYNSPLHF
TRBJ1-6,TRBV5-5,NA,TRBD1,TGTGCCAGCAGATTACCGGGACAGCCTTCTCTGTCACCCCTCCACTTT,CASRLPGQPSLSPLHF
TRBJ2-7,TRBV6-4,NA,NA,TGTGCCAGCAGGGACAGACTCTACGAGCAGTACTTC,CASRDRLYEQYF
TRBJ2-5,TRBV18,NA,TRBD2,TGTGCCAGCTCACCGGCTAGCGGGAGGTCAGAGACCCAGTACTTC,CASSPASGRSETQYF